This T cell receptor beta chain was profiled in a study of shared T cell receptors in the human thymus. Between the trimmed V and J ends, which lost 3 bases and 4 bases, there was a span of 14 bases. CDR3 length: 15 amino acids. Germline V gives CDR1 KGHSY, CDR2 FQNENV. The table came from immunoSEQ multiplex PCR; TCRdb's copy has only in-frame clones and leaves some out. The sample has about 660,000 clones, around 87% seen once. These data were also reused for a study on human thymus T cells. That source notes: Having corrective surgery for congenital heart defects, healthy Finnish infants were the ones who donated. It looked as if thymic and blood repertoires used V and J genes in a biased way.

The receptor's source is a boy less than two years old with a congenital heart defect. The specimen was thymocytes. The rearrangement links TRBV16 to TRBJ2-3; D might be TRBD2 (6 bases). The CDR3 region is CASSHLAGGADTQYF. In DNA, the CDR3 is TGTGCCAGCAGCCACCTAGCCGGAGGGGCAGATACGCAGTATTTT.